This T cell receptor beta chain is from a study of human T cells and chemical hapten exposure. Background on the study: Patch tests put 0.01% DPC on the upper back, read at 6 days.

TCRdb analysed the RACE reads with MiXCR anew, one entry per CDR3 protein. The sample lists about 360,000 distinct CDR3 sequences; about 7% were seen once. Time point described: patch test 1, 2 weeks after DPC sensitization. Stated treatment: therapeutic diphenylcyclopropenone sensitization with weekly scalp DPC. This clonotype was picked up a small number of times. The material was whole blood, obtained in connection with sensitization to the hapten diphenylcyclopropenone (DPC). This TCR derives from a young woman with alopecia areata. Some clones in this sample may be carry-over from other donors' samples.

CDR3 coding DNA: TGCAGTACCAGGAAAGAGGGGCTGCCTGAAGCTTTCTTT. This translates into CSTRKEGLPEAFF. The chain links TRBV20-1 to TRBJ1-1, with D perhaps matching TRBD1 (5 bases). V dropped 8 bases and J dropped 6 bases, with 19 bases sitting between them. The length of the CDR3 is 13 residues. Germline V gene data show CDR1 as DFQATT and CDR2 as SNEGSKA (reference sequence).